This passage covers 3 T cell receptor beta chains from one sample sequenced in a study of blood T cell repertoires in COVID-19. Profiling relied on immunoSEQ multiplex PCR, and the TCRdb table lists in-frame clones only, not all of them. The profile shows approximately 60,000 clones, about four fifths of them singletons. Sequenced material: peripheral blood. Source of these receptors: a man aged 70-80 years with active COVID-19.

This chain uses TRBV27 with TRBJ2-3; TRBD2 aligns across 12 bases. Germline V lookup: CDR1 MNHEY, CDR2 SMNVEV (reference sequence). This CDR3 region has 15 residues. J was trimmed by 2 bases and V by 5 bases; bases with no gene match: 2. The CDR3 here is CASSRLAGVTDTQYF. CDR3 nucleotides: TGTGCCAGCAGTCGACTAGCGGGAGTCACAGATACGCAGTATTTT.

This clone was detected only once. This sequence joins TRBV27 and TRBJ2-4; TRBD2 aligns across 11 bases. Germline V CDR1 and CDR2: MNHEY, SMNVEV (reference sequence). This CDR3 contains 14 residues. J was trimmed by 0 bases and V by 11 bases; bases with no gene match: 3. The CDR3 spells CAGGLAGAKNIQYF. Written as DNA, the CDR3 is TGTGCCGGAGGACTAGCGGGAGCCAAAAACATTCAGTACTTC.

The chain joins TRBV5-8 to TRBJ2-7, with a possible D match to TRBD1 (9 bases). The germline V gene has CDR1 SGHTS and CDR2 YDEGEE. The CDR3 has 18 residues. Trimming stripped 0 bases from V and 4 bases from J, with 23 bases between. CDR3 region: CASSLVQGAGREGYEQYF. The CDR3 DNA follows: TGTGCCAGCAGCTTGGTACAGGGGGCCGGACGGGAGGGGTACGAGCAGTACTTC. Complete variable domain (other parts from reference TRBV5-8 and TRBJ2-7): EAGVTQSPTHLIKTRGQQATLRCSPISGHTSVYWYQQALGLGLQFLLWYDEGEERNRGNFPPRFSGRQFPNYSSELNVNALELEDSALYLCASSLVQGAGREGYEQYFGPGTRLTVT.